Presented here are 21 T cell receptor beta chains from one specimen sequenced in a study of blood T cell repertoires in COVID-19. Here immunoSEQ multiplex PCR was the method, and the copy in TCRdb shows in-frame clones only, minus some. The sample consists of about 33,000 clones, roughly 85% of them appearing once. The specimen was peripheral blood. The receptor set was obtained from a human donor in a cohort sampled during active COVID-19.

This clone came up once. This sequence joins TRBV19 and TRBJ1-3, with D tentatively TRBD1 (6 bases). The CDR3 runs to 14 residues. The V gene's germline CDR1 is LNHDA and CDR2 SQIVND (reference sequence). Trimming removed 4 bases from V and 8 bases from J, with 15 bases in between. The CDR3, as DNA: TGTGCCAGTAGTAAGGGACAATCGGTGGACACCATATATTTT. Translated, it gives CASSKGQSVDTIYF.

CDR3 DNA sequence: TGTGCCATCAGTGAGTCCGGGGGGAATCAGCCCCAGCATTTT. Translated, it gives CAISESGGNQPQHF. The V and J genes are TRBV10-3 and TRBJ1-5; TRBD1 might be the D (5 bases). The V and J ends lost 0 bases and 4 bases respectively, with 7 bases between them. CDR1 is ENHRY and CDR2 is SYGVKD in the germline V gene. CDR3 length equals 14 residues.

The V gene is TRBV27, the J gene TRBJ2-2; a weak D match, TRBD1 (6 bases). Germline CDR1 and CDR2: MNHEY and SMNVEV (reference sequence). This CDR3 contains 14 residues. The V and J ends lost 8 bases and 1 base respectively, with 11 bases between them. This CDR3 is CASLRDMNTGELFF. CDR3 coding DNA: TGTGCCAGCTTGAGGGACATGAACACCGGGGAGCTGTTTTTT.

The rearrangement links TRBV4-1 to TRBJ1-5, with TRBD1 identical over 9 bases. CDR1 and CDR2 from the germline V gene are MGHRA and YSYEKL. The V segment lost 2 bases and the J segment 9 bases; nucleotides outside the gene matches: 11. This CDR3 spans 16 amino acids. The CDR3 nucleotides read TGCGCCAGCAGCCAAAGGGGTGGACAGGGGTCCTCGCCCCAGCATTTT. Translation: CASSQRGGQGSSPQHF.

The rearrangement links TRBV12-3 or TRBV12-4 to TRBJ1-1; the D gene is possibly TRBD1 (6 bases). The CDR3 is made up of 12 amino acids. V was pared by 7 bases and J by 7 bases, with 13 bases between. The CDR3 protein is CASTDSVFEAFF. In DNA, the CDR3 is TGTGCCAGCACGGACAGCGTCTTTGAAGCTTTCTTT.

This chain uses TRBV30 with TRBJ2-1, with TRBD2 as a possible D gene (6 bases). Between the trimmed V and J ends, which lost 4 bases and 7 bases, there was a span of 17 bases. The germline CDR1 and CDR2 sequences are GTSNPN and SVGIG (reference sequence). CDR3 length: 14 amino acids. CDR3 region: CAWTFAGRRNEQFF. In nucleotides, the CDR3 is TGTGCCTGGACTTTCGCGGGGAGAAGGAATGAGCAGTTCTTC.

J is TRBJ1-2 and V is TRBV10-3; no firm D call. V dropped 0 bases and J dropped 12 bases, with 14 bases sitting between them. This CDR3 region has 13 residues. Germline CDR1 and CDR2: ENHRY and SYGVKD. This chain's CDR3 is CAISESWESEDTF. CDR3 nucleotide sequence: TGTGCCATCAGTGAGTCGTGGGAGAGTGAAGACACCTTC.

V usage is TRBV11-3 and J usage is TRBJ2-3, with 8 bases matching TRBD2. This CDR3 region has 15 residues. Germline V gene data show CDR1 as SGHNT and CDR2 as YENEEA. V lost 8 bases, J lost 0 bases, and 7 bases stayed unmatched. The chain's CDR3 is CASSGGGLSTDTQYF. The CDR3, as DNA: TGTGCCAGCTCGGGAGGGGGACTAAGCACAGATACGCAGTATTTT.

J is TRBJ1-1 and V is TRBV5-1; TRBD1 is a possible D gene (5 bases). CDR3 length: 13 amino acids. The germline CDR1 and CDR2 sequences are SGHRS and YFSETQ. The V end lost 8 bases, the J end lost 8 bases, and 19 bases lay between the germline ends. CDR3 DNA sequence: TGCGCCAGTGCGGGGGGAAATGGAGGGGAAGCTTTCTTT. Its translation: CASAGGNGGEAFF.

This chain uses TRBV9 with TRBJ1-3; the D gene is possibly TRBD1 (5 bases). Trimming stripped 3 bases from V and 2 bases from J, with 9 bases between. The V gene's germline CDR1 is SGDLS and CDR2 YYNGEE. The CDR3 spans 14 residues. The CDR3: CASSAGLTGNTIYF. The CDR3 bases are TGTGCCAGCAGCGCGGGACTTACTGGAAACACCATATATTTT.

The genes are TRBV7-6 and TRBJ2-1, with 14 bases that match TRBD2. The CDR3 is 17 amino acids. Germline V gene lookup returns CDR1 SGHVS and CDR2 FNYEAQ. Trimming removed 5 bases from V and 7 bases from J; junction bases left unmatched: 10. CDR3 nucleotide sequence: TGTGCCAGCAGCCGACTTGGGACTAGCGGGAGCATAAATGAGCAGTTCTTC. This encodes CASSRLGTSGSINEQFF. Based on the CDR3 plus reference TRBV7-6 and TRBJ2-1, the full variable domain is GAGVSQSPRYKVTKRGQDVALRCDPISGHVSLYWYRQALGQGPEFLTYFNYEAQQDKSGLPNDRFSAERPEGSISTLTIQRTEQRDSAMYRCASSRLGTSGSINEQFFGPGTRLTVL.

A single count supports this clone. The genes are TRBV7-8 and TRBJ2-5, with 7 bases identical to TRBD2. After removal of 3 bases from V and 4 bases from J, the junction contained 2 bases not matched to a gene. Germline loops: CDR1 SGHVS, CDR2 FQNEAQ. This CDR3 comprises 13 residues. The CDR3 sequence: CASSLGGIETQYF. The CDR3 DNA reads TGTGCCAGCAGCTTGGGGGGGATAGAGACCCAGTACTTC.

This clone has only a few counts. The rearrangement uses TRBV28 and TRBJ2-1, with 7 positions matching TRBD2. The trim removed 6 bases at V and 15 bases at J, leaving 8 bases unmatched. Germline CDR1 is MDHEN and CDR2 is SYDVKM. The CDR3 is 11 residues long. The CDR3 DNA reads as TGTGCCAGCAGCGATGGGACTATCCGGTTCTTC. It specifies CASSDGTIRFF.

V gene TRBV9 combines with J gene TRBJ2-3; TRBD1 might be the D (5 bases). Trimming cost V 0 bases and J 1 base, with 15 bases left between them. CDR1 and CDR2 from the germline V gene are SGDLS and YYNGEE. The length of the CDR3 is 17 residues. The CDR3 DNA reads as TGTGCCAGCAGCGTAGAGGTAGGGGCATGGGGCACAGATACGCAGTATTTT. Amino acids: CASSVEVGAWGTDTQYF.

This clone was observed a handful of times. V and J are TRBV24-1 and TRBJ1-1, with D possibly TRBD1 on 5 matching bases. Germline assignment: CDR1 KGHDR and CDR2 SFDVKD. The CDR3 covers 13 residues. V was clipped by 4 bases and J by 5 bases, with 10 bases between them. The CDR3 region has the DNA TGTGCCACCAGTGAGGCAGGGAGGACTGAAGCTTTCTTT. Residues: CATSEAGRTEAFF.

V is TRBV5-6 and J is TRBJ1-5; no clear D. The CDR3 consists of 12 residues. In germline, CDR1 is SGHDT, CDR2 YYEEEE. Trimming pared 4 bases from V and 10 bases from J, leaving 12 bases between. Here the CDR3 DNA reads TGTGCCAGCAGCCTCGGGAGTGAACCCCAGCATTTT. Translation: CASSLGSEPQHF.

V gene TRBV9 combines with J gene TRBJ2-3; 10 bases line up with TRBD2. Germline V gene data show CDR1 as SGDLS and CDR2 as YYNGEE. CDR3 length: 17 amino acids. V was clipped by 0 bases and J by 5 bases; unmatched bases: 9. The CDR3 loop reads CASSVVTSGEPIDTQYF. The CDR3 DNA is TGTGCCAGCAGCGTAGTTACTAGCGGGGAACCGATAGATACGCAGTATTTT.

J is TRBJ1-2 and V is TRBV7-9; D might be TRBD1 (5 bases). V was pared by 1 base and J by 6 bases, with 21 bases between. The CDR3 sequence is 17 residues long. CDR1 and CDR2 from the germline V gene are SEHNR and FQNEAQ (reference sequence). CDR3 nucleotides: TGTGCCAGCAGCTTAGGATTCCAGGAGGGACCATTAGATGGCTACACCTTC. The encoded protein is CASSLGFQEGPLDGYTF.

The V and J genes are TRBV3-1 (or the pseudogene TRBV3-2) and TRBJ1-1; D call uncertain. The V end was cut by 1 base, the J end by 2 bases, with 11 bases between. Germline V gene data show CDR1 as LGHDT and CDR2 as YNNKEL (reference sequence). The CDR3 spans 15 residues. The CDR3 loop reads CASSQGPFLNTEAFF. Here the CDR3 DNA reads TGTGCCAGCAGCCAAGGTCCGTTCCTTAACACTGAAGCTTTCTTT.

This chain joins TRBV23-1 and TRBJ2-1, with 13 bases matching TRBD2. TRBV23-1 is an ORF for which the function is uncertain. J lost 3 bases, V lost 2 bases, and 10 bases had no gene match. The CDR3 runs 19 residues. CDR3 coding DNA: TGCGCCAGCAGTCAAGGGGGACTAGCGGGAAAGCGGCGCTACAATGAGCAGTTCTTC. It translates to CASSQGGLAGKRRYNEQFF.

V gene TRBV11-2 combines with J gene TRBJ2-3; weak D call: TRBD2 (5 bases). Germline loops: CDR1 SGHAT, CDR2 FQNNGV. V lost 0 bases and J 6 bases, leaving 16 bases between the germline ends. The CDR3 sequence is 16 residues long. The CDR3 loop reads CASSLDGGKRGDTQYF. The CDR3 nucleotides are TGTGCCAGCAGCTTAGATGGTGGGAAACGGGGTGATACGCAGTATTTT.